Detailed here is one TCR beta chain. In its sample, this clonotype was seen a few times. Its antigen remains unidentified. Per-nucleotide qualities are absent, and no much larger clonotype sits a single base away. Germline trimming: 3 bases from V, 2 bases from J; junction bases outside gene matches: 12. According to the germline V gene (reference sequence), CDR1 reads LNHDA and CDR2 reads SQIVND. Its CDR3 holds 17 amino acids, cysteine through phenylalanine. Only the CDR3 part of the read is kept: 51 bases, read in frame from the first base. The data are from a study of liver allograft versus peripheral blood T cells (dated by TCRdb to the early 2020s). In terms of the full investigation: The study compared the T cell receptor repertoires present in transplanted livers with the repertoires present in the peripheral blood of liver transplant recipients. General findings and caveats noted by the study authors: T cell receptor repertoires inside liver allografts were reported to be different from the repertoires detected in peripheral blood.

This sample was sequenced with an Illumina MiSeq. The raw public data were reprocessed by TCRdb itself: fastp quality trimming at Q25, MiXCR clonotype calling, in-frame beta chains only. CDR3 protein duplicates are merged, each entry listing the most common genes and DNA. For this sample the table gives about 12,000 distinct CDR3 sequences, of which roughly 28% were detected only once. Of the sample, less than 2.5% is held by the ten largest clones. The chain links TRBV19 with TRBJ2-7; TRBD2 matches 8 bases in the middle. The clonotype was recovered from a human patient who had a liver transplant. Donor T cells from the graft may be present among the T cells after a transplant. The CDR3 here reads CASSIVGRAVGTYEQYF. The DNA sequence reads TGTGCCAGTAGTATTGTCGGGAGGGCGGTTGGAACCTACGAGCAGTACTTC.